The sequence of this TCR beta chain was determined in a study of T cell responses to AZD1222 COVID-19 vaccine. Assay used: immunoSEQ multiplex PCR; TCRdb lists only in-frame clones, some missing. The table shows 95,000 to 110,000 clones, with about 88% occurring only once. General study findings and limits: At study baseline, merely five or six AZD1222 recipients were seropositive. Nearly half of the spike-specific TCRs reportedly recognize variant regions that carry no mutations.

Comments on this clone: Its specificity is not known.

Germline CDR1 reads SGHAT; CDR2 reads FQNNGV. This CDR3 is 16 amino acids long. Deletions cut 2 bases from V and 2 bases from J, with 14 bases between. The input for sequencing was peripheral blood, taken on day 0 of AZD1222 vaccination. The J gene is TRBJ2-3, the V gene TRBV11-2; possible D gene TRBD2, 7 bases. This sequence was found in an adult in good health. The CDR3 DNA is TGTGCCAGCAGCTTACCCGGGGGGCCTAACACAGATACGCAGTATTTT. Translated, it gives CASSLPGGPNTDTQYF.